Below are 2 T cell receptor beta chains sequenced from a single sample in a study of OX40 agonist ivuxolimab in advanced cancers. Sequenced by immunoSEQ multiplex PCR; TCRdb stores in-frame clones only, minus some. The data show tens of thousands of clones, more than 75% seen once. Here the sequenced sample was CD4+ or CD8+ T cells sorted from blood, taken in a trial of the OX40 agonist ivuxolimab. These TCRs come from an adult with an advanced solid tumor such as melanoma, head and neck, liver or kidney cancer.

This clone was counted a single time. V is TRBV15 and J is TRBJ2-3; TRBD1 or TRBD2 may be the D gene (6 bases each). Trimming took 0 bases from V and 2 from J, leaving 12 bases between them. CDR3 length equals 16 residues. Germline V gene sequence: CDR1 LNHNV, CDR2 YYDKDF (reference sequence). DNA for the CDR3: TGTGCCACCAGCAGAGATCGAGGGGGGTTCACAGATACGCAGTATTTT. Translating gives CATSRDRGGFTDTQYF. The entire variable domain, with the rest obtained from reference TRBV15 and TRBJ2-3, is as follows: DAMVIQNPRYQVTQFGKPVTLSCSQTLNHNVMYWYQQKSSQAPKLLFHYYDKDFNNEADTPDNFQSRRPNTSFCFLDIRSPGLGDTAMYLCATSRDRGGFTDTQYFGPGTRLTVL.

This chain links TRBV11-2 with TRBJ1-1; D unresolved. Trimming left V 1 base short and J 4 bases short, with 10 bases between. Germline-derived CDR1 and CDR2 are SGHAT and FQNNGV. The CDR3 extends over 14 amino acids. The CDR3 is CASSLGFSGTEAFF. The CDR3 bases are TGTGCCAGCAGCTTAGGATTTAGTGGCACTGAAGCTTTCTTT. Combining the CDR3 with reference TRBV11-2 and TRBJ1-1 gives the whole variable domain EAGVAQSPRYKIIEKRQSVAFWCNPISGHATLYWYQQILGQGPKLLIQFQNNGVVDDSQLPKDRFSAERLKGVDSTLKIQPAKLEDSAVYLCASSLGFSGTEAFFGQGTRLTVV.